These 12 T cell receptor beta chains were all obtained from the same sample, sequenced in a study of vaccination effects on CD4 cells after COVID-19. Expansion of antigen-specific CD4+ T cells with viral peptide pools was carried out by the ViraFEST assay before sequencing. Following an approximately 11-day culture, CD4+ T cells were purified. Negative nucleocapsid antibody tests before and after vaccination confirmed no previous SARS-CoV-2 infection. What these receptors recognize is not known. Some clones are missing from TCRdb's copy, which holds only in-frame ones; the method was immunoSEQ multiplex PCR. The table lists just under 65,000 clones, 75% of them singletons. This sample comprised CD4+ T cells from PBMCs cultured with HCoV-OC43 spike peptides, obtained before COVID-19 vaccination. Subset noted: HCoV-OC43 spike overlapping peptide pool stimulation. Receptors were obtained from a human donor who received a COVID-19 vaccine.

The genes are TRBV12-3 or TRBV12-4 and TRBJ1-5; D is ambiguous. CDR3 length equals 12 residues. V lost 2 bases and J lost 6, with 5 bases in between. CDR3 sequence: CASSLSGQPQHF. CDR3 DNA: TGTGCCAGCAGTTTAAGCGGTCAGCCCCAGCATTTT.

This chain connects TRBV7-9 to TRBJ2-1, with no clear D. Between the trimmed V and J ends, which lost 10 bases and 0 bases, there was a span of 10 bases. CDR3 length equals 13 residues. The germline V gene encodes CDR1 SEHNR and CDR2 FQNEAQ (reference sequence). The CDR3 region is CATRHSSYNEQFF. In DNA form, the CDR3 reads TGTGCCACCCGGCACTCCTCCTACAATGAGCAGTTCTTC.

This clone was detected a few times. V and J are TRBV25-1 and TRBJ1-2; D unresolved. V was trimmed by 6 bases and J by 3 bases, leaving 8 bases between them. The CDR3 is 12 amino acids. CDR1 is MGHDK and CDR2 is SYGVNS in the germline V gene. The CDR3 reads CASRRFDYGYTF. Written as DNA, the CDR3 is TGTGCCAGCAGGCGGTTTGACTATGGCTACACCTTC.

The rearrangement joins TRBV28 to TRBJ2-1; 8 nucleotides line up with TRBD1. V lost 2 bases and J lost 2; bases outside the gene matches: 2. This CDR3 has 15 residues. Germline V gives CDR1 MDHEN, CDR2 SYDVKM. This chain's CDR3 is CASSLDRGPYNEQFF. In nucleotides, the CDR3 is TGTGCCAGCAGTTTAGACAGGGGCCCCTACAATGAGCAGTTCTTC.

V is TRBV24-1 and J is TRBJ2-1; 8 positions match TRBD2. The V and J ends lost 3 bases and 2 bases, in that order; junction bases with no gene match: 5. Germline CDR1 and CDR2: KGHDR and SFDVKD. This CDR3 comprises 16 residues. CDR3 region: CATSDLSGGPYNEQFF. In DNA form, the CDR3 reads TGTGCCACCAGTGATCTATCGGGGGGGCCCTACAATGAGCAGTTCTTC.

The chain recombines TRBV7-2 with TRBJ1-6, with 9 bases fitting TRBD1. CDR3 length: 15 residues. Germline V lookup: CDR1 SGHTA, CDR2 FQGNSA. The ends lost 5 bases at V and 3 bases at J; junction bases unmatched: 2. The CDR3 DNA is TGTGCCAGCAGCCCGGACAGGGGCTATAATTCACCCCTCCACTTT. It yields the protein CASSPDRGYNSPLHF.

The rearrangement uses TRBV7-8 and TRBJ2-6; D assignment may be TRBD1 or TRBD2 (5 bases each). The V end lost 1 base, the J end lost 0 bases, and 13 bases lay between the germline ends. The CDR3 sequence is 18 residues long. Germline CDR1 and CDR2: SGHVS and FQNEAQ. The CDR3 DNA follows: TGTGCCAGCAGCTTAGTTTGGGGGTCGATCTCTGGGGCCAACGTCCTGACTTTC. Protein: CASSLVWGSISGANVLTF.

This clone was picked up a small number of times. The chain has TRBV5-8 and TRBJ1-6, with a tentative D call TRBD1 (6 bases). Germline values: CDR1 SGHTS, CDR2 YDEGEE. V dropped 1 base and J dropped 8 bases, with 7 bases sitting between them. This CDR3 is built from 13 residues. CDR3 in amino acids: CASSLNRDSPLHF. The CDR3, as DNA: TGTGCCAGCAGCTTGAACAGGGATTCACCCCTCCACTTT. Supplemented by reference TRBV5-8 and TRBJ1-6, the full variable domain reads EAGVTQSPTHLIKTRGQQATLRCSPISGHTSVYWYQQALGLGLQFLLWYDEGEERNRGNFPPRFSGRQFPNYSSELNVNALELEDSALYLCASSLNRDSPLHFGNGTRLTVT.

The CDR3 coding sequence is TGTGCCAGCTCACCGCGGGAGACCCAGTACTTC. It encodes CASSPRETQYF. The rearrangement links TRBV18 to TRBJ2-5; D ambiguous. CDR1 is KGHSH and CDR2 is LQKENI in the germline V gene. Between the trimmed V and J ends, which lost 3 bases and 5 bases, there was a span of 4 bases. The CDR3 loop spans 11 amino acids. Together with reference TRBV18 and TRBJ2-5, the CDR3 gives the full variable domain: NAGVMQNPRHLVRRRGQEARLRCSPMKGHSHVYWYRQLPEEGLKFMVYLQKENIIDESGMPKERFSAEFPKEGPSILRIQQVVRGDSAAYFCASSPRETQYFGPGTRLLVL.

V and J are TRBV4-1 and TRBJ1-2, with unresolved D. The V and J ends lost 1 base and 7 bases respectively, with 7 bases between them. Germline V gene data show CDR1 as MGHRA and CDR2 as YSYEKL. This CDR3 has 12 residues. The CDR3 reads CASSQADSGYTF. DNA for the CDR3: TGCGCCAGCAGCCAAGCAGATTCTGGCTACACCTTC.

This clone has just a few counts. The CDR3 loop reads CAGGGRNSGNTIYF. CDR3 nucleotide sequence: TGTGCCGGGGGGGGCAGAAACTCTGGAAACACCATATATTTT. V gene TRBV2 combines with J gene TRBJ1-3; D perhaps matches TRBD1 (6 bases). The CDR3 runs to 14 residues. Deletions cut 11 bases from V and 0 bases from J, with 14 bases between. Germline loops: CDR1 SNHLY, CDR2 FYNNEI. Filled out from reference TRBV2 and TRBJ1-3, the complete variable domain reads EPEVTQTPSHQVTQMGQEVILRCVPISNHLYFYWYRQILGQKVEFLVSFYNNEISEKSEIFDDQFSVERPDGSNFTLKIRSTKLEDSAMYFCAGGGRNSGNTIYFGEGSWLTVV.

There are a few counts of this clone. The rearrangement uses TRBV12-3 or TRBV12-4 and TRBJ2-2; D is ambiguous. This CDR3 has 13 amino acids. Trimming shortened V by 6 bases and J by 0 bases, and 5 bases separated the two germline ends. The CDR3 nucleotides are TGTGCCAGCAGCCCCCCGAACACCGGGGAGCTGTTTTTT. Translation: CASSPPNTGELFF.